This T cell receptor beta chain appears in the sequencing data of a study of blood T cell repertoires in COVID-19. Cohorts were assigned according to the clinical history that participants reported. Under the authors' procedure: Nucleated cell counts were estimated from reference gene primer amplification. The data were produced by immunoSEQ multiplex PCR, yet TCRdb's version contains in-frame clones alone and is incomplete. The V and J calls and clone size are taken from that table; D and trimming were inferred from the DNA. In the table there are 290,000 or so clones, roughly nine tenths of which are singletons. V lost 4 bases and J 5 bases, leaving 20 bases between the germline ends. There are 16 residues in the CDR3. The germline V gene has CDR1 MGHRA and CDR2 YSYEKL.

The clonotype comes from a woman aged 18-29 years who had recovered from COVID-19. Sequenced material: PBMCs or T cells enriched from blood (not recorded which). This chain uses TRBV4-1 with TRBJ2-5; tentative D call: TRBD2 (5 bases). CDR3 bases: TGCGCCAGCAGCCCCCCGGGAAGGAGCCTGGGGGAGACCCAGTACTTC. Protein: CASSPPGRSLGETQYF.